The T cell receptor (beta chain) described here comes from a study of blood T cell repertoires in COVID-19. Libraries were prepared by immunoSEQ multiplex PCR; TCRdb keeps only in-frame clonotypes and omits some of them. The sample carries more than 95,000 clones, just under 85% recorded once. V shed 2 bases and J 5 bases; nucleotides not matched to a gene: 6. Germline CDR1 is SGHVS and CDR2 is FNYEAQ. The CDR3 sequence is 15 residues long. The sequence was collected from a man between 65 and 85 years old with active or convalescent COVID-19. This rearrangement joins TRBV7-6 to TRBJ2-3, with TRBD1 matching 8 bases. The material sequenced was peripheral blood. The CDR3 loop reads CASSLRTGIGDTQYF. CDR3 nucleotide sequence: TGTGCCAGCAGCTTAAGGACAGGGATCGGAGATACGCAGTATTTT.